This entry concerns a single TCR beta chain. Its specific antigen is unknown. Base qualities are not recorded, but no much larger clone differs from it by a single base. V is cut by 2 bases and J by 1 base, and the space between the germline ends is 9 bases. The germline V gene sets CDR1 to SGHDT and CDR2 to YYEEEE. The CDR3 has 15 amino acids, counting the end cysteine and phenylalanine. The read is trimmed to its CDR3 DNA, 45 bases read in frame from base 1. The sample belongs to a study of TIL therapy for anti-PD-1-resistant metastatic lung cancer (dated by TCRdb to 2020 to 2022). About the study as a whole: Tumors were collected before any PD-1/PD-L1 blockade, after which patients were given nivolumab, and patients who progressed were given lymphodepletion, an infusion of expanded TIL and IL-2. Across the cohort, whole-exome sequencing showed a median non-synonymous tumor mutation burden of roughly 1.5 mutations per megabase. T cell receptor beta sequencing of tumor and peripheral blood served to follow clonotypes across the tumor, the expanded TIL product, and serial blood samples. Most of the cohort had lung adenocarcinoma, several tumors were EGFR-mutant and two were ALK-rearranged, and half of the patients were current or former smokers. A median age of roughly 55 years (range about 38-75) and a median tumor PD-L1 proportion score of approximately 6% were recorded among enrolled patients.

TCR beta CDR3 regions were amplified from genomic DNA by bias-controlled multiplex PCR with the immunoSEQ v3 hsTCRB kit. TCR libraries were sequenced on an Illumina NextSeq 500 to some 2 million read pairs for survey level or about 5-6 million for deep level. In the original analysis: V, D and J genes were assigned, non-productive sequences were removed, and clonality was reported by immunoSEQ Analyzer software. Repertoires were compared using productive Simpson clonality and Morisita overlap index of productive TRB rearrangements between infused TIL and blood. For each clone in blood, the absolute clonotype count was estimated by multiplying the lymphocyte count by the CD3+ fraction and by the clone's productive frequency. Imported from immuneACCESS, the table was reduced by TCRdb to in-frame sequences with V and J called. These copies leave out some clones; in studies compared against another copy, an unresolved V gene accounts for under half, and the cause of the remainder is not known. V and J calls and clone size are copied from that table; D and trimming were computed from the DNA. This sample holds 45,000 to 75,000 clones; about nine tenths were observed only once. The biggest ten clones account for 2% to 3% of the sample.

What the authors observed across the whole study: The study protocol defined all tumor marker inferences as exploratory. The baseline peripheral repertoire was partially replaced by infused TIL clonotypes, which then decayed over months, and persistence showed no apparent association with response. The cohort was highly selected, including more treatment-naive, never-smoker and oncogene-addicted patients than is typical, which limits generalizability.

The sample's time point label is to be understood as: pre-treatment sample, taken before nivolumab and TIL therapy. Between October 2017 and January 2020, a dual-center phase I trial enrolled adults who had stage 4 NSCLC. The samples were drawn from an open-label, single-arm phase I trial testing tumor-infiltrating lymphocyte therapy combined with nivolumab in advanced non-small cell lung cancer. Blood mononuclear cells from EDTA tubes were separated on a Ficoll gradient and snap-frozen as pellets, and DNA was extracted from the cells using a Qiagen mini-prep kit. Here the sequenced sample was blood, taken at baseline. The clonotype comes from a person aged 25 to 79 with non-small cell lung cancer. The chain employs TRBV5-6 and TRBJ2-2; the D gene assignment is perhaps TRBD1 or TRBD2, with each matching 6 bases. The nucleotide sequence is TGTGCCAGCAGCTTTGAGGGGGGGAACACCGGGGAGCTGTTTTTT. Its translation reads: CASSFEGGNTGELFF.